These 21 T cell receptor beta chains originate from one sample sequenced in a study of human T cells and chemical hapten exposure (dated by TCRdb to 2020 to 2022). Per the publication, the time point label means: healthy volunteer bleed at 2 weeks. Total RNA was extracted from unfractionated whole blood collected in Tempus Blood RNA tubes. The method behind the library was RACE. Sequenced on a NextSeq 500. TCRdb reran the public reads through fastp at Q25 and MiXCR, keeping productive beta chains. Each entry is one CDR3 protein sequence, shown with its most common DNA and genes. Across this sample there are some 120,000 distinct CDR3 sequences, with approximately 8.3% seen only once. The top ten constitute approximately 1.6% of the sample. The sequenced sample was whole blood. The receptors derive from a male donor in good health. Some clones in this sample may be carry-over from other donors' samples.

This clonotype came up a few times. V and J are TRBV7-9 and TRBJ1-1; D ambiguous. The CDR3 totals 14 residues. CDR1 and CDR2 (germline): SEHNR, FQNEAQ (reference sequence). The V end was cut by 4 bases, the J end by 2 bases, with 11 bases between. The DNA of the CDR3 is TGTGCCAGCAGCTCCGGGCGATCCAACACTGAAGCTTTCTTT. Translating gives CASSSGRSNTEAFF.

V gene TRBV10-3 combines with J gene TRBJ1-6; 11 bases fit TRBD1. Germline trimming cut 9 bases from V and 10 bases from J; bases unmatched to any gene: 11. Germline V lookup: CDR1 ENHRY, CDR2 SYGVKD. CDR3 length: 15 amino acids. CDR3 nucleotides: TGTGCCATTCGGGGCGTGGGACAGGGGGGATCACCCCTCCACTTT. This encodes CAIRGVGQGGSPLHF.

This rearrangement joins TRBV25-1 to TRBJ2-7; D remains ambiguous. The CDR3 runs to 16 residues. The V and J ends lost 0 bases and 0 bases respectively, with 12 bases between them. Germline CDR1 reads MGHDK; CDR2 reads SYGVNS. In DNA, the CDR3 is TGTGCCAGCAGTGAATACTTAATGGCAAACTCCTACGAGCAGTACTTC. Its translation is CASSEYLMANSYEQYF.

This chain links TRBV12-3 or TRBV12-4 with TRBJ1-6; D ambiguous. The V end was cut by 4 bases, the J end by 13 bases, with 11 bases between. CDR3 length: 12 residues. Here the CDR3 DNA reads TGTGCCAGCAGTTCCAGAATATCGCCCCTCCACTTT. This gives the protein CASSSRISPLHF.

The chain uses TRBV6-5 and TRBJ2-1; TRBD2 is a possible D gene (5 bases). CDR1 is MNHEY, CDR2 SVGAGI, per germline. Trimming removed 8 bases at V and 7 bases at J, with 9 bases between. CDR3 length: 11 residues. CDR3 loop: CASWELNEQFF. Written as DNA, the CDR3 is TGTGCCAGCTGGGAGCTAAATGAGCAGTTCTTC.

This clonotype has a handful of counts. The chain links TRBV9 to TRBJ2-2; 7 bases fit TRBD1. V shed 3 bases, J shed 5 bases, and the junction held 10 bases outside the gene matches. The CDR3 has 16 residues. Germline V lookup: CDR1 SGDLS, CDR2 YYNGEE. The CDR3 DNA is TGTGCCAGCAGCGAAGCCGACAGGGAAAGGACCGGGGAGCTGTTTTTT. Amino acid sequence: CASSEADRERTGELFF.

In DNA form, the CDR3 reads TGTGCCAGCAGCCCCGGGACCTACACAGATACGCAGTATTTT. Its translation: CASSPGTYTDTQYF. The V call is TRBV7-2, the J call TRBJ2-3; tentatively, D is TRBD1 or TRBD2 (5 bases each). CDR3 length: 14 residues. CDR1 is SGHTA and CDR2 is FQGNSA in the germline V gene. V was pared by 5 bases and J by 2 bases, with 11 bases between.

This clonotype was detected only a few times. The genes are TRBV12-3 or TRBV12-4 and TRBJ2-1, with 8 bases identical to TRBD2. The J segment lost 6 bases and the V segment lost 1 base, leaving 5 bases of the junction unmatched. The CDR3 has 15 amino acids. CDR3 bases: TGTGCCAGCAGTTTAGTCGGTAGCGGGGTCAATGAGCAGTTCTTC. Translating it yields CASSLVGSGVNEQFF.

The V and J genes are TRBV27 and TRBJ2-1; the D gene is possibly TRBD2 (6 bases). Germline V gene lookup returns CDR1 MNHEY and CDR2 SMNVEV (reference sequence). The CDR3 has 13 amino acids. V was pared by 3 bases and J by 5 bases, with 8 bases between. The CDR3 nucleotides are TGTGCCAGCAGTTTGGGACTTGACAATGAGCAGTTCTTC. Its protein is CASSLGLDNEQFF.

This clonotype was detected ten times or more. The chain carries TRBV6-5 and TRBJ1-6; 9 nucleotides agree with TRBD1. This CDR3 spans 14 amino acids. Germline V gives CDR1 MNHEY, CDR2 SVGAGI. Losses at the gene ends were 5 bases for V and 10 bases for J; bases not matched to a gene: 6. CDR3: CASSLPGQGSPLHF. DNA for the CDR3: TGTGCCAGCAGTCTCCCGGGACAGGGATCACCCCTCCACTTT.

This clonotype was observed a single time. V usage is TRBV12-3 or TRBV12-4 and J usage is TRBJ2-1; possible D gene TRBD1, 5 bases. CDR3 length: 13 residues. Between the trimmed V and J ends, which lost 0 bases and 9 bases, there was a span of 9 bases. CDR3 sequence reads: CASSLAQGGEQFF. The CDR3 DNA is TGTGCCAGCAGTTTAGCTCAGGGCGGTGAGCAGTTCTTC.

This rearrangement joins TRBV7-8 to TRBJ2-5; D is perhaps TRBD1 (6 bases). V was trimmed by 5 bases and J by 2 bases, leaving 15 bases between them. The CDR3 is made up of 15 amino acids. CDR1 SGHVS and CDR2 FQNEAQ come from the germline V gene. This chain's CDR3 is CASSRRTDFQETQYF. The DNA for the CDR3 is TGTGCCAGCAGCCGGAGGACAGACTTTCAAGAGACCCAGTACTTC.

The genes are TRBV2 and TRBJ1-5; D unresolved. CDR3 length: 14 amino acids. V gave up 2 bases and J gave up 2 bases, with 7 bases separating them. Germline loops: CDR1 SNHLY, CDR2 FYNNEI. The CDR3 nucleotides are TGTGCCAGCAGTGAATCGAGCCGCAATCAGCCCCAGCATTTT. Protein sequence: CASSESSRNQPQHF.

This chain links TRBV19 with TRBJ2-5; a weak D match, TRBD2 (6 bases). Between the trimmed V and J ends, which lost 3 bases and 5 bases, there was a span of 16 bases. Germline CDR1 and CDR2: LNHDA and SQIVND (reference sequence). The CDR3 totals 15 residues. The DNA for the CDR3 is TGTGCCAGTAGTATTGGCGGGAATGTCATGGAGACCCAGTACTTC. It encodes CASSIGGNVMETQYF.

The chain combines TRBV12-5 with TRBJ2-1; D possibly corresponds to TRBD2 (6 bases). V lost 2 bases and J lost 6, with 14 bases in between. The CDR3 spans 15 residues. Per germline, CDR1 LGHNT and CDR2 FRNRAP. The CDR3 spells CASGLLSGAGNEQFF. DNA for the CDR3: TGTGCTAGTGGTTTGCTTTCCGGAGCGGGCAATGAGCAGTTCTTC.

This clonotype was recorded at least ten times. The CDR3 nucleotides read TGTGCCACCAGTGGCGACACAGATACGCAGTATTTT. Amino acids: CATSGDTDTQYF. The V gene is TRBV24-1, the J gene TRBJ2-3; D is unresolved. CDR3 size: 12 residues. Per germline, CDR1 KGHDR and CDR2 SFDVKD. The V and J ends lost 5 bases and 2 bases respectively, with 4 bases between them.

This clonotype was recorded many times. The chain is built from TRBV14 and TRBJ2-2; D call uncertain. This CDR3 comprises 17 residues. Trimming removed 1 base from V and 7 bases from J, with 19 bases in between. Germline V gene lookup returns CDR1 SGHDN and CDR2 FVKESK. CDR3 bases: TGTGCCAGCAGCCAAGCCTTTCTAGGGCCAAGGGACGGGGAGCTGTTTTTT. It encodes CASSQAFLGPRDGELFF. The full variable domain, in which reference TRBV14 and TRBJ2-2 provide the parts outside the CDR3, is EAGVTQFPSHSVIEKGQTVTLRCDPISGHDNLYWYRRVMGKEIKFLLHFVKESKQDESGMPNNRFLAERTGGTYSTLKVQPAELEDSGVYFCASSQAFLGPRDGELFFGEGSRLTVL.

This clonotype was detected only a few times. V and J are TRBV27 and TRBJ1-5; 7 bases are a match to TRBD1. Germline V lookup: CDR1 MNHEY, CDR2 SMNVEV (reference sequence). The CDR3 covers 15 residues. With V trimmed by 5 bases and J by 2 bases, 6 bases remained unmatched. The CDR3 loop is CASSVLGGGNQPQHF. The CDR3, as DNA: TGTGCCAGCAGTGTCCTAGGGGGCGGCAATCAGCCCCAGCATTTT.

This clonotype was detected many times. Here the CDR3 DNA reads TGTGCCGTGGGACGGGGCTACGAGCAGTACTTC. Protein product: CAVGRGYEQYF. The chain joins TRBV10-3 to TRBJ2-7, with D perhaps assigned TRBD1 or TRBD2 (5 bases each). Per germline, CDR1 ENHRY and CDR2 SYGVKD. The CDR3 sequence is 11 residues long. The V and J ends lost 11 bases and 3 bases respectively, with 11 bases between them.

V usage is TRBV12-3 or TRBV12-4 and J usage is TRBJ2-3; 14 bases agree with TRBD2. V lost 10 bases and J lost 6; bases outside the gene matches: 3. The CDR3 contains 13 residues. Here the CDR3 reads CANRLAGGDTQYF. The CDR3 DNA sequence: TGTGCCAACAGACTAGCGGGAGGGGATACGCAGTATTTT.

V usage is TRBV3-1 and J usage is TRBJ2-1; TRBD2 agrees at 9 bases. Germline V CDR1 and CDR2: LGHDT, YNNKEL (reference sequence). CDR3 size: 17 residues. V shed 4 bases, J shed 0 bases, and the junction held 7 bases outside the gene matches. The DNA of the CDR3 is TGTGCCAGCAGCCCTAGACTAGCGGCTGGCTCCTACAATGAGCAGTTCTTC. As protein: CASSPRLAAGSYNEQFF.